These 17 T cell receptor beta chains share one sample of origin, sequenced in a study of T cells in Graves' hyperthyroidism and ophthalmopathy. Authors of the study amplified TCR beta CDR3 regions from RNA transcripts. Carried out on the TCR CDR3, a first-round RT-PCR used the HTBI primer set. In TCRdb, the multiplex PCR reads were re-called with MiXCR into one record per CDR3 protein. The top ten hold approximately 11% of the sample, which has more than 300,000 distinct CDR3 sequences, around 14% seen once. The source material was blood. These receptors were obtained from a woman aged 55-69 years with Graves' hyperthyroidism.

This clonotype was detected ten times or more. The chain employs TRBV6-2 or TRBV6-3 and TRBJ2-3, with 7 bases that match TRBD1. CDR1 MNHEY and CDR2 SVGEGT come from the germline V gene. This CDR3 region has 12 residues. With V trimmed by 2 bases and J by 10 bases, 3 bases remained unmatched. The CDR3 sequence is CASSYDGTAQYF. The DNA for the CDR3 is TGTGCCAGCAGTTACGACGGGACAGCGCAGTATTTT.

The table lists this clonotype with many counts. J is TRBJ2-5 and V is TRBV5-8, with 8 nucleotides matching TRBD2. Trimming took 4 bases from V and 4 from J; bases not matched to a gene: 12. This CDR3 spans 16 amino acids. CDR1 is SGHTS, CDR2 YDEGEE, per germline. CDR3 sequence (DNA): TGTGCCAGCAGCAGGCGGGGGGCGGAGGGATCAGAGACCCAGTACTTC. Residues: CASSRRGAEGSETQYF.

Here the CDR3 DNA reads TGTGCCAGCAGCCCCAACTGGGGGGCTGGGACCGGGGAGCTGTTTTTT. Its translation is CASSPNWGAGTGELFF. The chain employs TRBV7-9 and TRBJ2-2; either TRBD1 or TRBD2 may fit D (6 bases each). V was clipped by 5 bases and J by 5 bases, with 18 bases between them. The CDR3 has 16 residues. Germline V gene data show CDR1 as SEHNR and CDR2 as FQNEAQ (reference sequence). Filled out from reference TRBV7-9 and TRBJ2-2, the complete variable domain reads DTGVSQNPRHKITKRGQNVTFRCDPISEHNRLYWYRQTLGQGPEFLTYFQNEAQLEKSRLLSDRFSAERPKGSFSTLEIQRTEQGDSAMYLCASSPNWGAGTGELFFGEGSRLTVL.

The chain links TRBV7-9 to TRBJ1-4; D is unresolved. The ends were cut back, 5 bases at V and 1 base at J, with 8 bases in the middle. This CDR3 has 14 amino acids. Per germline, CDR1 SEHNR and CDR2 FQNEAQ (reference sequence). The CDR3 loop reads CASSTPRTNEKLFF. CDR3 nucleotides: TGTGCCAGCAGCACCCCCCGAACTAATGAAAAACTGTTTTTT.

This clonotype has ten or more counts. This chain connects TRBV5-1 to TRBJ2-2, with TRBD2 matching over 12 bases. Germline values: CDR1 SGHRS, CDR2 YFSETQ. CDR3 length: 16 residues. J gave up 4 bases and V 4 bases, and 5 bases lay outside the gene matches. The CDR3 DNA sequence: TGCGCCAGCAGCCAGACTAGCGGGAGACTCACCGGGGAGCTGTTTTTT. This codes for CASSQTSGRLTGELFF.

This clonotype was detected ten times or more. The genes are TRBV3-1 and TRBJ1-1; the D gene is possibly TRBD1 (5 bases). This CDR3 contains 12 residues. Germline CDR1 LGHDT, CDR2 YNNKEL (reference sequence). The ends were cut back, 3 bases at V and 10 bases at J, with 12 bases in the middle. The CDR3 nucleotides read TGTGCCAGCAGCCAGCGAGGGGAAGTAGCTTTCTTT. It encodes CASSQRGEVAFF. Looking up the rest from reference TRBV3-1 and TRBJ1-1 gives the full variable domain: DTAVSQTPKYLVTQMGNDKSIKCEQNLGHDTMYWYKQDSKKFLKIMFSYNNKELIINETVPNRFSPKSPDKAHLNLHINSLELGDSAVYFCASSQRGEVAFFGQGTRLTVV.

This clonotype was seen many times. This chain connects TRBV5-1 to TRBJ2-7; maybe TRBD1 (6 bases). V was clipped by 1 base and J by 3 bases, with 8 bases between them. The CDR3 is 13 amino acids. Per germline, CDR1 SGHRS and CDR2 YFSETQ. CDR3 sequence: CASSLKQGYEQYF. The CDR3 bases are TGCGCCAGCAGCTTGAAACAGGGCTACGAGCAGTACTTC. The entire variable domain, with the rest obtained from reference TRBV5-1 and TRBJ2-7, is as follows: KAGVTQTPRYLIKTRGQQVTLSCSPISGHRSVSWYQQTPGQGLQFLFEYFSETQRNKGNFPGRFSGRQFSNSRSEMNVSTLELGDSALYLCASSLKQGYEQYFGPGTRLTVT.

At least ten counts were recorded for this clonotype. The V call is TRBV3-1, the J call TRBJ1-2; weak D call: TRBD1 (5 bases). The CDR3 consists of 11 residues. The ends were cut back, 3 bases at V and 8 bases at J, with 7 bases in the middle. The germline CDR1 and CDR2 sequences are LGHDT and YNNKEL (reference sequence). The CDR3 coding sequence is TGTGCCAGCAGCCAGGGGGGAGGCTACACCTTC. This codes for CASSQGGGYTF.

Details on this clonotype: Just one base apart from a much larger clone, this may be a read error. This chain links TRBV6-2 or TRBV6-3 with TRBJ2-5; 8 bases are a match to TRBD1. The CDR3 length is 16 residues. Germline V lookup: CDR1 MNHEY, CDR2 SVGEGT. Losses at the gene ends were 5 bases for V and 7 bases for J; bases not matched to a gene: 15. The DNA of the CDR3 is TGTGCCAGCAGTCGTTCTCGGACAGGGCAACCGGGGACCCAGTACTTC. Residues: CASSRSRTGQPGTQYF.

In this sample, this clonotype turned up many times. The CDR3 nucleotides are TGCGCCAGCAGCTTGGTCTCAGCGGGAGAGTCGGGATCCTACGAGCAGTACTTC. Protein product: CASSLVSAGESGSYEQYF. The chain links TRBV5-1 to TRBJ2-7, with 8 positions matching TRBD2. CDR1 is SGHRS, CDR2 YFSETQ, per germline. V was clipped by 0 bases and J by 1 base; unmatched bases: 12. The CDR3 covers 18 residues.

This clonotype was detected only a few times. The chain uses TRBV11-3 and TRBJ2-7; 7 nucleotides agree with TRBD2. This CDR3 spans 16 amino acids. Trimming took 5 bases from V and 1 from J; bases not matched to a gene: 11. The germline CDR1 and CDR2 sequences are SGHNT and YENEEA. Here the CDR3 DNA reads TGTGCCAGCAGCCTTAGAAGGACGGGAGGATCCTACGAGCAGTACTTC. This encodes CASSLRRTGGSYEQYF.

This clonotype showed up many times. The gene calls are TRBV7-2 and TRBJ2-3, with D unresolved. Trimming removed 2 bases from V and 0 bases from J, with 9 bases in between. The V gene's germline CDR1 is SGHTA and CDR2 FQGNSA. The CDR3 totals 15 residues. Written as DNA, the CDR3 is TGTGCCAGCAGCTTACCAGAAGCTAGCACAGATACGCAGTATTTT. Translated, it gives CASSLPEASTDTQYF.

This clonotype was recorded many times. The chain couples TRBV11-2 to TRBJ2-2; tentatively, D is TRBD1 (7 bases). Germline V gene lookup returns CDR1 SGHAT and CDR2 FQNNGV. The CDR3 consists of 15 residues. Trimming took 2 bases from V and 4 from J, leaving 11 bases between them. The CDR3 is CASSLRQGLTGELFF. The CDR3 DNA is TGTGCCAGCAGCTTAAGACAGGGACTCACCGGGGAGCTGTTTTTT.

V usage is TRBV20-1 and J usage is TRBJ1-2; 9 bases line up with TRBD1. The CDR3 is made up of 15 amino acids. Trimming took 5 bases from V and 6 from J; bases not matched to a gene: 13. The germline CDR1 and CDR2 sequences are DFQATT and SNEGSKA (reference sequence). As DNA, the CDR3 is TGCAGTGCTGGAGGCGGATTGGGACAGGGAAATGGCTACACCTTC. Translating it yields CSAGGGLGQGNGYTF.

The CDR3 DNA reads as TGTGCCAGCCGCCCTGGGGGTTTCTACGAGCAGTACTTC. Protein sequence: CASRPGGFYEQYF. The chain couples TRBV3-1 to TRBJ2-7; D assignment may be TRBD1 or TRBD2 (5 bases each). V was pared by 8 bases and J by 3 bases, with 14 bases between. The CDR3 spans 13 residues. Germline-derived CDR1 and CDR2 are LGHDT and YNNKEL (reference sequence).

This clonotype appeared many times. The J gene is TRBJ2-7, the V gene TRBV4-2, with 9 bases fitting TRBD1. With V trimmed by 4 bases and J by 2 bases, 6 bases remained unmatched. This CDR3 has 15 residues. CDR1 is LGHNA and CDR2 is YNFKEQ in the germline V gene. CDR3 in amino acids: CASSPLGDRAYEQYF. The CDR3 DNA follows: TGTGCCAGCAGCCCCCTCGGGGACAGGGCCTACGAGCAGTACTTC.

Concerning this clonotype: A much larger clonotype is one base distant, so this may be a read error. V is TRBV18 and J is TRBJ2-7; 7 bases fit TRBD2. Germline V CDR1 and CDR2: KGHSH, LQKENI. The CDR3 consists of 15 residues. The CDR3 sequence: CASSPEWGGPREQHF. The CDR3 DNA is TGTGCCAGCTCACCGGAGTGGGGAGGGCCACGCGAGCAGCACTTC.